Below, 29 T cell receptor beta chains from the same sample are listed, as sequenced in a study of identical twins. TCRdb reprocessed the 5' RACE reads via MiXCR and lists one record per CDR3 protein. The repertoire consists of around 690,000 distinct CDR3 sequences, with approximately 21% occurring once and the leading ten covering about 4.5%. These same records also appear under a second study, on T cells expressing NK-cell markers.

Sequencing was done on a sample of PBMCs. Every receptor here comes from a woman between 18 and 29 years old in good health.

The chain uses TRBV20-1 and TRBJ1-5, with 8 bases identical to TRBD1. Germline V gene sequence: CDR1 DFQATT, CDR2 SNEGSKA (reference sequence). This CDR3 contains 15 residues. With V trimmed by 1 base and J by 7 bases, 9 bases remained unmatched. In nucleotides, the CDR3 is TGCAGTGCTAGAGTTTCACAGGGGGTGGGGCAGCCCCAGCATTTT. This encodes CSARVSQGVGQPQHF.

This clonotype was found a few times. This chain uses TRBV18 with TRBJ2-3; D uncertain. CDR1 is KGHSH, CDR2 LQKENI, per germline. The CDR3 has 14 amino acids. The germline V and J ends were trimmed by 4 bases and 1 base, with 9 bases remaining between them. This chain's CDR3 is CASSQVGGTDTQYF. The DNA of the CDR3 is TGTGCCAGCTCACAGGTGGGTGGCACAGATACGCAGTATTTT.

This clonotype was detected many times. The CDR3 region has the DNA TGCAGTGCCTACGAGAGCACAGATACGCAGTATTTT. Encoded protein: CSAYESTDTQYF. The J gene is TRBJ2-3, the V gene TRBV20-1; D is unclear. This CDR3 contains 12 residues. In germline, CDR1 is DFQATT, CDR2 SNEGSKA (reference sequence). V was pared by 6 bases and J by 0 bases, with 7 bases between.

The rearrangement uses TRBV24-1 and TRBJ2-5; 9 bases agree with TRBD2. J lost 4 bases, V lost 2 bases, and 4 bases had no gene match. The CDR3 runs 15 residues. In germline, CDR1 is KGHDR, CDR2 SFDVKD. CDR3 DNA sequence: TGTGCCACCAGTGATTCCATGACTAGCGGAGAGACCCAGTACTTC. Translated, it gives CATSDSMTSGETQYF.

This clonotype was picked up many times. The chain joins TRBV20-1 to TRBJ1-1; D ambiguous. CDR1 is DFQATT, CDR2 SNEGSKA, per germline (reference sequence). The CDR3 covers 14 residues. The germline V and J ends were trimmed by 3 bases and 3 bases, with 14 bases remaining between them. CDR3 in DNA: TGCAGTGCTAGTGCTACCGGGAGGGACACTGAAGCTTTCTTT. It translates to CSASATGRDTEAFF.

In its sample, this clonotype was seen a few times. The chain joins TRBV9 to TRBJ2-3; 14 bases map to TRBD2. CDR3 size: 20 residues. V shed 3 bases and J 5 bases; nucleotides not matched to a gene: 17. CDR1 is SGDLS and CDR2 is YYNGEE in the germline V gene. Here the CDR3 DNA reads TGTGCCAGCAGCGGAGGGACTAGCGGGAGATTTGCGATTCCCCGAGATACGCAGTATTTT. Translated: CASSGGTSGRFAIPRDTQYF. Together with reference TRBV9 and TRBJ2-3, the CDR3 gives the full variable domain: DSGVTQTPKHLITATGQRVTLRCSPRSGDLSVYWYQQSLDQGLQFLIQYYNGEERAKGNILERFSAQQFPDLHSELNLSSLELGDSALYFCASSGGTSGRFAIPRDTQYFGPGTRLTVL.

In its sample, this clonotype was seen a few times. The J gene is TRBJ1-4, the V gene TRBV12-3 or TRBV12-4, with 7 bases fitting TRBD1. J was trimmed by 8 bases and V by 5 bases; bases with no gene match: 8. The CDR3 contains 14 residues. For the CDR3, the DNA is TGTGCCAGCAGTAATACAGGGGTACGGGAAAAACTGTTTTTT. This encodes CASSNTGVREKLFF.

CDR3: CASSSWGGQYF. In DNA, the CDR3 is TGTGCCAGCAGTAGCTGGGGTGGGCAGTATTTT. The chain combines TRBV27 with TRBJ2-3; D gene uncertain. CDR3 length: 11 residues. Germline values: CDR1 MNHEY, CDR2 SMNVEV (reference sequence). V lost 5 bases to trimming and J lost 11 bases, with 11 bases between them.

This clonotype was detected a few times. The gene calls are TRBV6-5 and TRBJ2-7; D gene unclear. CDR1 is MNHEY and CDR2 is SVGAGI in the germline V gene. The germline V and J ends were trimmed by 0 bases and 0 bases, with 6 bases remaining between them. The CDR3 loop spans 14 amino acids. This CDR3 is CASSYSRDSYEQYF. In DNA, the CDR3 is TGTGCCAGCAGTTACTCTAGGGACTCCTACGAGCAGTACTTC.

This clonotype was counted a few times. The rearrangement links TRBV12-3 or TRBV12-4 to TRBJ1-1, with D maybe TRBD1 (5 bases). CDR3 size: 14 residues. V gave up 5 bases and J gave up 2 bases, with 12 bases separating them. This chain's CDR3 is CASSIRGYNTEAFF. The CDR3 DNA is TGTGCCAGCAGTATACGGGGGTACAACACTGAAGCTTTCTTT.

This clonotype was seen a handful of times. The V gene is TRBV2, the J gene TRBJ2-3; D gene unclear. Trimming pared 7 bases from V and 3 bases from J, leaving 8 bases between. This CDR3 has 12 amino acids. Germline V lookup: CDR1 SNHLY, CDR2 FYNNEI. CDR3 nucleotide sequence: TGTGCCAGCACTTTGGAGACAGATACGCAGTATTTT. Protein sequence: CASTLETDTQYF.

The table lists this clonotype with a few counts. The genes are TRBV20-1 and TRBJ2-7; 7 nucleotides agree with TRBD2. This CDR3 is 11 amino acids long. J was trimmed by 6 bases and V by 6 bases; bases with no gene match: 5. Germline lookup yields CDR1 DFQATT and CDR2 SNEGSKA (reference sequence). In nucleotides, the CDR3 is TGCAGTGCCCGTCCGGGGGGCGAGCAGTACTTC. It specifies CSARPGGEQYF.

This clonotype was picked up a small number of times. The chain couples TRBV5-5 to TRBJ1-5; D remains unclear. This CDR3 contains 13 residues. Germline CDR1 is SGHKS and CDR2 is YYEKEE (reference sequence). Between the trimmed V and J ends, which lost 3 bases and 5 bases, there was a span of 9 bases. In DNA form, the CDR3 reads TGTGCCAGCAGCTATATATCGGATCAGCCCCAGCATTTT. Amino acid sequence: CASSYISDQPQHF.

This clonotype was counted ten times or more. This chain connects TRBV29-1 to TRBJ1-1; D remains unclear. The germline gives CDR1 SQVTM, CDR2 ANQGSEA. This CDR3 has 10 amino acids. Between the trimmed V and J ends, which lost 7 bases and 5 bases, there was a span of 8 bases. The CDR3 region is CSGARTEAFF. CDR3 sequence (DNA): TGCAGCGGCGCGCGGACTGAAGCTTTCTTT. The whole variable domain, remainder taken from reference TRBV29-1 and TRBJ1-1, is SAVISQKPSRDICQRGTSLTIQCQVDSQVTMMFWYRQQPGQSLTLIATANQGSEATYESGFVIDKFPISRPNLTFSTLTVSNMSPEDSSIYLCSGARTEAFFGQGTRLTVV.

This clonotype showed up just a few times. The rearrangement links TRBV5-1 to TRBJ2-2; 12 bases line up with TRBD2. The V segment lost 6 bases and the J segment 6 bases; nucleotides outside the gene matches: 6. Germline V gene sequence: CDR1 SGHRS, CDR2 YFSETQ. The CDR3 covers 15 residues. The CDR3 is CASTVLAGGPGELFF. For the CDR3, the DNA is TGCGCCAGCACTGTACTAGCGGGAGGTCCCGGGGAGCTGTTTTTT.

The V gene is TRBV7-8, the J gene TRBJ1-5, with 7 bases aligning to TRBD1. Germline loops: CDR1 SGHVS, CDR2 FQNEAQ. This CDR3 contains 17 residues. J gave up 5 bases and V 1 base, and 11 bases lay outside the gene matches. In nucleotides, the CDR3 is TGTGCCAGCAGCTTAGGGGTCAGGGGGGGGTTCCATCAGCCCCAGCATTTT. This translates into CASSLGVRGGFHQPQHF.

About this clonotype: Sequence at one end of the junction differs from germline and may be a read error. The rearrangement uses TRBV12-3 or TRBV12-4 and TRBJ2-7, with TRBD1 matching 9 bases. The CDR3 extends over 12 amino acids. CDR3 sequence: CASSIDRGVQSF. The CDR3 DNA follows: TGTGCCAGCAGCATTGACAGGGGGGTTCAGTCCTTC.

This clonotype was counted between two and nine times. J is TRBJ2-7 and V is TRBV9; 8 bases line up with TRBD1. V dropped 2 bases and J dropped 6; count of bases not matched to a gene: 4. Germline assignment: CDR1 SGDLS and CDR2 YYNGEE. This CDR3 comprises 13 residues. The CDR3 bases are TGTGCCAGCAGCGTGGAGACAGGGGCCGAGCAGTACTTC. Its translation is CASSVETGAEQYF.

V gene TRBV12-3 or TRBV12-4 combines with J gene TRBJ2-3, with 9 bases that match TRBD2. The CDR3 extends over 15 amino acids. Unmatched junction bases numbered 5, after V lost 3 bases and J lost 4 bases. The CDR3 sequence: CASSLFSGSADTQYF. CDR3 DNA: TGTGCCAGCAGTTTGTTTAGCGGGAGTGCAGATACGCAGTATTTT.

This clonotype was counted only a few times. The chain has TRBV7-2 and TRBJ2-7; D unclear. Germline V gives CDR1 SGHTA, CDR2 FQGNSA. The CDR3 totals 17 residues. Trimming removed 4 bases at V and 3 bases at J, with 22 bases between. The CDR3, as DNA: TGTGCCAGCAGCTCCACCTTTGCGCCAAACACCTTCTACGAGCAGTACTTC. This codes for CASSSTFAPNTFYEQYF.

This clonotype was seen ten or more times. The chain combines TRBV12-3 or TRBV12-4 with TRBJ2-1, with D maybe TRBD2 (6 bases). CDR3 length: 14 amino acids. The ends were cut back, 3 bases at V and 8 bases at J, with 14 bases in the middle. The CDR3, as DNA: TGTGCCAGCAGTTTGGTTGGTTCGGGGGATGAGCAGTTCTTC. Its protein product is CASSLVGSGDEQFF.

This clonotype has just a few counts. CDR3 loop: CANGQTNYGYTF. The CDR3 coding sequence is TGTGCCAACGGACAGACGAACTATGGCTACACCTTC. V usage is TRBV6-1 and J usage is TRBJ1-2; D is perhaps TRBD1 (6 bases). The V and J ends lost 10 bases and 2 bases respectively, with 11 bases between them. CDR3 length: 12 amino acids. Per the germline V gene, CDR1 is MNHNS and CDR2 is SASEGT.

The rearrangement joins TRBV2 to TRBJ1-1, with D tentatively TRBD1 (5 bases). V was cut by 6 bases and J by 12 bases, with 14 bases left in between. CDR1 and CDR2 from the germline V gene are SNHLY and FYNNEI. The CDR3 has 11 amino acids. The CDR3 protein is CASRPTVKTFF. As DNA, the CDR3 is TGTGCCAGCAGGCCGACAGTTAAGACTTTCTTT.

This clonotype was detected a few times. V usage is TRBV9 and J usage is TRBJ2-1; no clear D. V was pared by 0 bases and J by 7 bases, with 8 bases between. This CDR3 spans 13 amino acids. Germline CDR1 is SGDLS and CDR2 is YYNGEE. For the CDR3, the DNA is TGTGCCAGCAGCGTAGACTCTTGGAATGAGCAGTTCTTC. As protein: CASSVDSWNEQFF.

The sample holds a few counts of this clonotype. V and J are TRBV6-5 and TRBJ1-6; maybe TRBD1 (6 bases). Trimming pared 2 bases from V and 8 bases from J, leaving 10 bases between. The CDR3 has 14 amino acids. Germline V gene lookup returns CDR1 MNHEY and CDR2 SVGAGI. CDR3 sequence (DNA): TGTGCCAGCAGTTACCAGGGGAGGGATTCACCCCTCCACTTT. Its protein is CASSYQGRDSPLHF.

V usage is TRBV15 and J usage is TRBJ1-4; no firm D call. CDR3 length: 15 amino acids. With 0 bases removed from V and 4 bases from J, the gap between germline ends came to 9 bases. Germline V gene data show CDR1 as LNHNV and CDR2 as YYDKDF (reference sequence). CDR3 sequence reads: CATSRDGKINEKLFF. The CDR3 nucleotides are TGTGCCACCAGCAGAGACGGGAAGATTAATGAAAAACTGTTTTTT.

This clonotype has ten or more counts. The chain has TRBV7-9 and TRBJ2-2, with TRBD2 matching 7 bases. Germline assignment: CDR1 SEHNR and CDR2 FQNEAQ (reference sequence). This CDR3 has 17 amino acids. V lost 3 bases to trimming and J lost 6 bases; unmatched junction nucleotides: 13. As DNA, the CDR3 is TGTGCCAGCAGCTTTCCGGAGGGGAGGGCCGGTGCCGGGGAGCTGTTTTTT. It encodes CASSFPEGRAGAGELFF.

The V gene is TRBV19, the J gene TRBJ2-5; D might be TRBD2 (5 bases). Germline CDR1 and CDR2: LNHDA and SQIVND (reference sequence). CDR3 length: 15 residues. V shed 1 base and J shed 5 bases, with 14 bases lying between them. CDR3 DNA: TGTGCCAGTAGTATAGGCAGAATCGGGATGGAGACCCAGTACTTC. This gives the protein CASSIGRIGMETQYF.

This clonotype was counted at least ten times. This chain links TRBV5-1 with TRBJ1-3, with a weak D call TRBD1 (5 bases). The germline V gene has CDR1 SGHRS and CDR2 YFSETQ. Trimming removed 4 bases from V and 2 bases from J, with 10 bases in between. The CDR3 is made up of 14 amino acids. CDR3: CASSAGEAGNTIYF. In nucleotides, the CDR3 is TGCGCCAGCAGCGCGGGGGAGGCTGGAAACACCATATATTTT.